What follows are 27 T cell receptor beta chains derived from one specimen sequenced in a study of blood T cells in healthy people across ages. A J-beta primer mix and a sample-barcoded 5' primer were used in a second PCR of about 7 to 11 cycles. TCRdb passed the 5' RACE reads through MiXCR, listing each CDR3 protein once. The sample yields roughly 860,000 distinct CDR3 sequences, roughly 60% seen once. Specimen: blood. The receptors shown here come from a young man in good health.

V usage is TRBV12-3 or TRBV12-4 and J usage is TRBJ1-2; D unresolved. V gave up 3 bases and J gave up 4 bases, with 9 bases separating them. The CDR3 is 13 amino acids. The CDR3 region is CASSLSESYGYTF. CDR3 sequence (DNA): TGTGCCAGCAGTTTGTCGGAAAGCTATGGCTACACCTTC.

The chain combines TRBV3-1 with TRBJ2-4; D might be TRBD2 (5 bases). V dropped 0 bases and J dropped 1 base, with 16 bases sitting between them. Germline CDR1 LGHDT, CDR2 YNNKEL (reference sequence). CDR3 length: 18 residues. The CDR3 region is CASSQDLAGGTAKNIQYF. The CDR3 bases are TGTGCCAGCAGCCAAGATCTCGCGGGCGGAACGGCCAAAAACATTCAGTACTTC.

V and J are TRBV28 and TRBJ2-1; 12 bases are shared with TRBD2. Germline V lookup: CDR1 MDHEN, CDR2 SYDVKM. The CDR3 length is 14 residues. J lost 10 bases, V lost 6 bases, and 7 bases had no gene match. DNA for the CDR3: TGTGCCAGCAGATTACTAGCGGGGGGTCAGGAGCAGTTCTTC. Its translation is CASRLLAGGQEQFF.

The chain is built from TRBV7-3 and TRBJ1-1; weak D call: TRBD1 (5 bases). Deletions cut 2 bases from V and 6 bases from J, with 10 bases between. Germline-derived CDR1 and CDR2 are SGHTA and FQGTGA. The CDR3 has 13 residues. CDR3 region: CASSLDGGAEAFF. CDR3 DNA sequence: TGTGCCAGCAGCTTAGACGGGGGGGCTGAAGCTTTCTTT.

V is TRBV6-5 and J is TRBJ1-4, with D perhaps matching TRBD1 (5 bases). Trimming cost V 2 bases and J 2 bases, with 12 bases left between them. This CDR3 is 16 amino acids long. Germline CDR1 reads MNHEY; CDR2 reads SVGAGI. The CDR3 DNA is TGTGCCAGCAGTTACGGGGCGCGAGGGACTAATGAAAAACTGTTTTTT. It encodes CASSYGARGTNEKLFF.

This clonotype was detected a few times. The chain recombines TRBV10-3 with TRBJ2-5; 9 bases map to TRBD2. After removal of 10 bases from V and 5 bases from J, the junction contained 14 bases not matched to a gene. The CDR3 runs 15 residues. Germline V gene data show CDR1 as ENHRY and CDR2 as SYGVKD. The CDR3 DNA is TGTGCCACGAAAGAGAGGGCTAGCGGGGTGGAGACCCAGTACTTC. Its translation: CATKERASGVETQYF.

The sample holds a few counts of this clonotype. This chain connects TRBV10-3 to TRBJ2-3; possible D gene TRBD1, 5 bases. Trimming left V 0 bases short and J 3 bases short, with 10 bases between. The germline V gene has CDR1 ENHRY and CDR2 SYGVKD. This CDR3 spans 15 amino acids. CDR3 residues: CAISESRGQTDTQYF. CDR3 coding DNA: TGTGCCATCAGTGAGTCAAGGGGTCAAACAGATACGCAGTATTTT.

This rearrangement joins TRBV5-1 to TRBJ2-3; the match to TRBD1 covers 11 bases. The CDR3 is made up of 16 amino acids. J was trimmed by 5 bases and V by 4 bases; bases with no gene match: 9. CDR1 and CDR2 (germline): SGHRS, YFSETQ. The CDR3 region is CASSPDRGLEIDTQYF. Written as DNA, the CDR3 is TGCGCCAGCAGCCCGGACAGGGGGCTTGAGATAGATACGCAGTATTTT.

This clonotype has just one count. The rearrangement uses TRBV20-1 and TRBJ1-5, with no clear D. Trimming took off 0 bases at V and 4 bases at J, with 7 bases between the two ends. CDR1 DFQATT and CDR2 SNEGSKA come from the germline V gene (reference sequence). The CDR3 length is 13 residues. The CDR3 reads CSARDQWNQPQHF. CDR3 sequence (DNA): TGCAGTGCTAGAGATCAGTGGAATCAGCCCCAGCATTTT.

This clonotype was picked up one time. The chain has TRBV6-2 or TRBV6-3 and TRBJ2-7, with D possibly TRBD2 on 5 matching bases. This CDR3 comprises 16 residues. V lost 5 bases to trimming and J lost 3 bases, with 20 bases between them. Germline CDR1 MNHEY, CDR2 SVGEGT. The CDR3 here is CASSPMSANRDYEQYF. In DNA form, the CDR3 reads TGTGCCAGCAGTCCCATGAGCGCCAACCGGGACTACGAGCAGTACTTC.

This chain connects TRBV12-3 or TRBV12-4 to TRBJ1-2; D possibly corresponds to TRBD1 (6 bases). The V and J ends lost 3 bases and 0 bases respectively, with 11 bases between them. The CDR3 length is 15 residues. CDR3 in DNA: TGTGCCAGCAGTTTCCCACAGGGATCTAACTATGGCTACACCTTC. Translation: CASSFPQGSNYGYTF.

This clonotype was seen a handful of times. The chain links TRBV19 to TRBJ2-1; D remains ambiguous. This CDR3 comprises 12 residues. The V and J ends lost 5 bases and 6 bases respectively, with 8 bases between them. Per the germline V gene, CDR1 is LNHDA and CDR2 is SQIVND (reference sequence). The CDR3 spells CASSAGSNEQFF. The CDR3 coding sequence is TGTGCCAGTAGTGCTGGTTCCAATGAGCAGTTCTTC.

The CDR3 DNA reads as TGTGCCACCAGTGACACAGGGAAAAGAGGCAATGAGCAGTACTTC. As protein: CATSDTGKRGNEQYF. The chain links TRBV24-1 to TRBJ2-1; D might be TRBD1 (6 bases). The better agreement between TRBJ2-7 and the DNA end casts doubt on the J call. CDR3 length: 15 residues. The germline gives CDR1 KGHDR, CDR2 SFDVKD.

The chain uses TRBV7-2 and TRBJ2-7, with D possibly matching TRBD2 (6 bases). Looked up from germline, CDR1 is SGHTA and CDR2 is FQGNSA. CDR3 length: 14 residues. Trimming left V 0 bases short and J 6 bases short, with 12 bases between. For the CDR3, the DNA is TGTGCCAGCAGCTTAGCGGGGAGGCTACTCGAGCAGTACTTC. This sequence encodes CASSLAGRLLEQYF.

The V gene is TRBV12-3 or TRBV12-4, the J gene TRBJ2-1; TRBD1 is a possible D gene (6 bases). V lost 5 bases to trimming and J lost 5 bases, with 13 bases between them. This CDR3 region has 14 residues. The CDR3 sequence is CASSTGMGNNEQFF. DNA of the CDR3: TGTGCCAGCAGTACAGGGATGGGGAACAATGAGCAGTTCTTC.

The chain couples TRBV29-1 to TRBJ2-4; 9 bases are a match to TRBD1. The J call may be in error: the DNA end matches TRBJ2-7 better. Germline loops: CDR1 SQVTM, CDR2 ANQGSEA. The CDR3 loop spans 14 amino acids. CDR3 residues: CSVEGPGQGFEQYF. The CDR3 region has the DNA TGCAGCGTTGAAGGGCCGGGACAGGGATTCGAGCAGTACTTC.

The gene calls are TRBV29-1 and TRBJ1-1; D is uncertain. V was shortened by 5 bases and J by 4 bases, with 11 bases between the two germline ends. Germline CDR1 reads SQVTM; CDR2 reads ANQGSEA. The CDR3 contains 12 residues. CDR3 bases: TGCAGCGTTAATTGGTACGGCACTGAAGCTTTCTTT. Translation: CSVNWYGTEAFF.

The V gene is TRBV6-2 or TRBV6-3, the J gene TRBJ2-7; TRBD2 matches 10 bases. Germline V gene sequence: CDR1 MNHEY, CDR2 SVGEGT. CDR3 length: 16 amino acids. Germline trimming cut 5 bases from V and 0 bases from J; bases unmatched to any gene: 7. CDR3 nucleotides: TGTGCCAGCAGTCCCGGGACTAGCGATATCTCCTACGAGCAGTACTTC. This codes for CASSPGTSDISYEQYF.

The gene calls are TRBV27 and TRBJ2-7; a weak D match, TRBD2 (5 bases). This CDR3 region has 15 residues. Germline V gene data show CDR1 as MNHEY and CDR2 as SMNVEV (reference sequence). Trimming pared 6 bases from V and 2 bases from J, leaving 17 bases between. CDR3 DNA sequence: TGTGCCAGCAGGATTACTAGGGCCAGAACCTACGAGCAGTACTTC. It encodes CASRITRARTYEQYF.

For the CDR3, the DNA is TGTGCCAGCAGCGCTAATACGGGACTTAGGAATGAGCAGTTCTTC. As protein: CASSANTGLRNEQFF. The chain links TRBV6-2 or TRBV6-3 to TRBJ2-1; weak D call: TRBD2 (6 bases). Germline V CDR1 and CDR2: MNHEY, SVGEGT. This CDR3 has 15 residues. Trimming removed 6 bases from V and 7 bases from J, with 19 bases in between.

This chain links TRBV7-3 with TRBJ2-1, with 9 positions matching TRBD1. The germline gives CDR1 SGHTA, CDR2 FQGTGA. The CDR3 consists of 16 residues. J gave up 2 bases and V 5 bases, and 7 bases lay outside the gene matches. This CDR3 reads CASSARGTGTYNEQFF. The CDR3 nucleotides are TGTGCCAGCAGCGCCAGGGGGACAGGGACCTACAATGAGCAGTTCTTC.

This clonotype was observed once. The chain employs TRBV6-5 and TRBJ2-3; D is perhaps TRBD2 (7 bases). This CDR3 has 14 residues. Germline CDR1 MNHEY, CDR2 SVGAGI. Trimming stripped 0 bases from V and 6 bases from J, with 10 bases between. CDR3: CASSYSAGADTQYF. The CDR3 DNA is TGTGCCAGCAGTTACTCGGCGGGGGCGGATACGCAGTATTTT.

This clonotype occurred once. This chain joins TRBV7-2 and TRBJ2-7; 7 bases are a match to TRBD1. Germline assignment: CDR1 SGHTA and CDR2 FQGNSA. V trimming: 2 bases; J trimming: 1 base; junction bases outside the gene matches: 5. The CDR3 runs 15 residues. CDR3 nucleotides: TGTGCCAGCAGCTTAATCCAGGGGGTGTCCTACGAGCAGTACTTC. Amino acids: CASSLIQGVSYEQYF.

Only a few counts were recorded for this clonotype. The chain uses TRBV12-3 or TRBV12-4 and TRBJ1-5, with D possibly TRBD1 on 5 matching bases. V shed 5 bases and J shed 3 bases, with 14 bases lying between them. The CDR3 spans 15 residues. DNA of the CDR3: TGTGCCAGCAGTCCTAACGGGGCCATCAATCAGCCCCAGCATTTT. Translation gives CASSPNGAINQPQHF.

The V and J genes are TRBV4-2 and TRBJ2-7; 13 bases agree with TRBD2. The trim removed 4 bases at V and 0 bases at J, leaving 6 bases unmatched. The germline V gene encodes CDR1 LGHNA and CDR2 YNFKEQ. This CDR3 spans 17 amino acids. This CDR3 reads CASSPGTSGDISYEQYF. The CDR3 coding sequence is TGTGCCAGCAGCCCCGGGACTAGCGGGGACATCTCCTACGAGCAGTACTTC.

This chain links TRBV11-1 with TRBJ2-7; a weak D match, TRBD1 (6 bases). Trimming removed 5 bases at V and 0 bases at J, with 11 bases between. Germline CDR1 is SGHAT and CDR2 is FQDESV (reference sequence). There are 14 residues in the CDR3. CDR3 sequence (DNA): TGTGCCAGCAGCCATGGACAGTACTCCTACGAGCAGTACTTC. It translates to CASSHGQYSYEQYF.

This chain connects TRBV21-1 to TRBJ2-1. TRBV21-1 is classified as a pseudogene. There are 12 residues in the CDR3. The CDR3 nucleotides are TGTGCCAGCAGTAAAGGGCGTTTGATCGAGTTCTTC. It codes for CASSKGRLIEFF.